This T cell receptor beta chain is from a study of T cells after yellow fever vaccination. TCRdb redid the calling of the 5' RACE reads with MiXCR, one entry per CDR3 protein. Altogether roughly 400,000 distinct CDR3 sequences are present, under 20% being singletons, with the ten largest covering over 15%. CDR1 is DFQATT and CDR2 is SNEGSKA in the germline V gene (reference sequence). V was shortened by 6 bases and J by 8 bases, with 27 bases between the two germline ends. The CDR3 is made up of 16 amino acids. This clonotype originated in a man younger than 35 who received the YFV17D yellow fever vaccine. The sequencing here drew on PBMCs, taken before the yellow fever booster vaccination. V is TRBV20-1 and J is TRBJ2-3; D possibly corresponds to TRBD2 (6 bases). The CDR3 loop reads CSAEGLGLLIGPTQYF. The CDR3 bases are TGCAGTGCGGAGGGGTTGGGCCTACTAATTGGTCCTACGCAGTATTTT.